Presented here are 21 T cell receptor beta chains from one specimen sequenced in a study of blood T cell repertoires in COVID-19. Some clones are missing from TCRdb's copy, which holds only in-frame ones; the method was immunoSEQ multiplex PCR. The top ten hold 6.6% of the sample, which has 110,000 or so clones, 75% to 90% seen once. Sequencing was performed on peripheral blood. Receptors originate from a woman aged 45-60 years with acute or convalescent COVID-19.

The CDR3 sequence: CASSQQQGYEQYF. The CDR3 coding sequence is TGTGCCAGCAGCCAACAACAGGGCTACGAGCAGTACTTC. V is TRBV3-1 (or the pseudogene TRBV3-2) and J is TRBJ2-7; D is perhaps TRBD1 (6 bases). The CDR3 spans 13 residues. The germline V gene encodes CDR1 LGHDT and CDR2 YNNKEL (reference sequence). Trimming cost V 2 bases and J 3 bases, with 8 bases left between them.

The V call is TRBV3-1 (or the pseudogene TRBV3-2), the J call TRBJ2-3; TRBD2 aligns across 16 bases. Trimming at V came to 4 bases and at J to 4 bases, leaving 8 bases not matched to a gene. From germline, CDR1 is LGHDT and CDR2 YNNKEL (reference sequence). The CDR3 loop spans 18 amino acids. The CDR3 sequence: CASSPGTSGGEGPDTQYF. CDR3 bases: TGTGCCAGCAGCCCCGGGACTAGCGGGGGGGAGGGTCCAGATACGCAGTATTTT.

This rearrangement joins TRBV15 to TRBJ2-3; 8 nucleotides match TRBD2. The trim removed 5 bases at V and 0 bases at J, leaving 4 bases unmatched. The germline V gene encodes CDR1 LNHNV and CDR2 YYDKDF (reference sequence). The CDR3 is 15 residues long. The CDR3 is CATSGGGLSTDTQYF. The CDR3 DNA follows: TGTGCCACCAGCGGCGGGGGGCTGAGCACAGATACGCAGTATTTT.

V gene TRBV5-6 combines with J gene TRBJ1-6, with D perhaps matching TRBD1 (5 bases). V was trimmed by 4 bases and J by 11 bases, leaving 16 bases between them. CDR3 length equals 14 residues. From germline, CDR1 is SGHDT and CDR2 YYEEEE. This CDR3 reads CASSLVGGRAPLHF. The CDR3 DNA is TGTGCCAGCAGCCTCGTGGGGGGTCGGGCACCCCTCCACTTT.

The J gene is TRBJ2-5, the V gene TRBV5-1; 9 nucleotides align to TRBD2. The CDR3 extends over 14 amino acids. Per germline, CDR1 SGHRS and CDR2 YFSETQ. Unmatched junction bases numbered 6, after V lost 4 bases and J lost 5 bases. CDR3: CASSQGLAWETQYF. Here the CDR3 DNA reads TGCGCCAGCAGCCAGGGACTAGCATGGGAGACCCAGTACTTC.

In regard to this clone: One end of the junction varies from germline; a read error may be responsible. The chain combines TRBV6-1 with TRBJ1-6; a possible D gene is TRBD1 (6 bases). Germline V lookup: CDR1 MNHNS, CDR2 SASEGT. This CDR3 has 16 residues. The CDR3 nucleotides are TGTGCCAGCGGTGAAACAGGGATATCCGATAATTCACCCCTCCACTTT. Translation: CASGETGISDNSPLHF.

The J gene is TRBJ2-4, the V gene TRBV21-1; the table names TRBD2, a call not compared with the DNA. TRBV21-1 is a documented pseudogene. This CDR3 contains 14 residues. The CDR3 sequence is CASSPTSEKNIQYF. CDR3 coding DNA: TGTGCCAGCAGCCCAACTAGCGAAAAAAACATTCAGTACTTC.

This clone was seen a handful of times. The V and J genes are TRBV19 and TRBJ1-5; D possibly corresponds to TRBD1 (6 bases). The CDR3 sequence is 13 residues long. V lost 10 bases and J lost 0, with 10 bases in between. Germline V gene lookup returns CDR1 LNHDA and CDR2 SQIVND (reference sequence). In nucleotides, the CDR3 is TGTGCCATTTCGGACAGTAGCAATCAGCCCCAGCATTTT. Its translation is CAISDSSNQPQHF.

This clone is a singleton in its sample. The chain carries TRBV9 and TRBJ1-5; possible D gene TRBD1, 5 bases. This CDR3 is built from 14 residues. The V and J ends lost 3 bases and 0 bases respectively, with 7 bases between them. Germline lookup yields CDR1 SGDLS and CDR2 YYNGEE. CDR3 sequence reads: CASSAGVSNQPQHF. In nucleotides, the CDR3 is TGTGCCAGCAGCGCGGGGGTTAGCAATCAGCCCCAGCATTTT.

This clone is labeled medium-sized. The rearrangement links TRBV6-1 to TRBJ2-7; 11 bases are shared with TRBD2. CDR3 length: 15 residues. Per the germline V gene, CDR1 is MNHNS and CDR2 is SASEGT. V lost 2 bases, J lost 0 bases, and 0 bases stayed unmatched. The CDR3 DNA reads as TGTGCCAGCAGTGAACTAGCGGGGGGCTCCTACGAGCAGTACTTC. Translating gives CASSELAGGSYEQYF.

The V call is TRBV18, the J call TRBJ1-1; perhaps TRBD1 as D (6 bases). Trimming took off 1 base at V and 5 bases at J, with 14 bases between the two ends. Germline CDR1 is KGHSH and CDR2 is LQKENI. The CDR3 spans 15 residues. CDR3 sequence (DNA): TGTGCCAGCTCACCACTACAGGGTGGGTTTACTGAAGCTTTCTTT. Amino acid sequence: CASSPLQGGFTEAFF.

The chain has TRBV11-2 and TRBJ2-3, with 12 nucleotides matching TRBD2. This CDR3 region has 17 residues. V lost 1 base and J lost 1; bases outside the gene matches: 3. Germline V lookup: CDR1 SGHAT, CDR2 FQNNGV. CDR3 coding DNA: TGTGCCAGCAGCTTAGGTACTAGCGGGGGGCGCACAGATACGCAGTATTTT. Translated, it gives CASSLGTSGGRTDTQYF.

The count of this clone is one. The genes are TRBV9 and TRBJ2-4, with 9 nucleotides matching TRBD1. V lost 2 bases, J lost 5 bases, and 2 bases stayed unmatched. Germline V gene data show CDR1 as SGDLS and CDR2 as YYNGEE. The CDR3 spans 14 residues. CDR3 bases: TGTGCCAGCAGCGTGGGGGACAGGGAAAACATTCAGTACTTC. This gives the protein CASSVGDRENIQYF.

Regarding this clone: Likely a read error: the CDR3 ends without its conserved phenylalanine or tryptophan. It is unclear where the CDR3 begins or ends on the DNA, so no DNA is shown, and the CDR3 is as TCRdb lists it. The rearrangement uses TRBV24-1 and TRBJ1-2; TRBD1 was called by the table and not checked on the DNA. Germline values: CDR1 KGHDR, CDR2 SFDVKD. The CDR3 has 13 residues if both end residues are counted. CDR3 protein: CATSPPDRGQGCI.

V is TRBV5-1 and J is TRBJ1-1; 8 bases agree with TRBD1. The CDR3 extends over 15 amino acids. J lost 5 bases, V lost 4 bases, and 10 bases had no gene match. Germline CDR1 and CDR2: SGHRS and YFSETQ. The CDR3 reads CASSNPQGAGTEAFF. The CDR3 DNA reads TGCGCCAGCAGCAACCCTCAGGGGGCAGGGACTGAAGCTTTCTTT.

V usage is TRBV30 and J usage is TRBJ2-3, with D perhaps matching TRBD2 (5 bases). This CDR3 is built from 13 residues. Trimming shortened V by 2 bases and J by 4 bases, and 10 bases separated the two germline ends. The germline V gene encodes CDR1 GTSNPN and CDR2 SVGIG (reference sequence). The CDR3 is CAWSKGEADTQYF. CDR3 DNA: TGTGCCTGGAGTAAGGGAGAGGCAGATACGCAGTATTTT. Variable domain in full (rest from reference TRBV30 and TRBJ2-3): SQTIHQWPATLVQPVGSPLSLECTVEGTSNPNLYWYRQAAGRGLQLLFYSVGIGQISSEVPQNLSASRPQDRQFILSSKKLLLSDSGFYLCAWSKGEADTQYFGPGTRLTVL.

V usage is TRBV7-9 and J usage is TRBJ1-1, with D possibly TRBD1 on 6 matching bases. With 3 bases removed from V and 6 bases from J, the gap between germline ends came to 11 bases. The CDR3 contains 13 residues. Germline V gene sequence: CDR1 SEHNR, CDR2 FQNEAQ (reference sequence). The CDR3 region is CASSFRGAAEAFF. CDR3 sequence (DNA): TGTGCCAGCAGCTTTCGGGGGGCCGCTGAAGCTTTCTTT.

Comment on this clone: Other DNA sequences in the same sample also yield this CDR3. In nucleotides, the CDR3 is TGTGCCAGCAGCCAAGGGCACTCTGGAAACACCATATATTTT. Its protein is CASSQGHSGNTIYF. The chain carries TRBV3-1 (or the pseudogene TRBV3-2) and TRBJ1-3; D remains ambiguous. Germline CDR1 reads LGHDT; CDR2 reads YNNKEL (reference sequence). This CDR3 is built from 14 residues. The V gene lost 1 base and the J gene lost 0 bases, with 4 bases spanning the gap.

The chain is built from TRBV7-9 and TRBJ2-3, with D possibly being TRBD1 (5 bases). Trimming removed 5 bases from V and 1 base from J, with 19 bases in between. The CDR3 covers 17 residues. Germline CDR1 reads SEHNR; CDR2 reads FQNEAQ (reference sequence). Here the CDR3 DNA reads TGTGCCAGCAGCCGTACCACAAAGGGGCGTGGCACAGATACGCAGTATTTT. The encoded protein is CASSRTTKGRGTDTQYF.

The chain combines TRBV6-5 with TRBJ2-1, with 16 nucleotides matching TRBD2. The CDR3 spans 15 residues. V shed 6 bases and J 9 bases; nucleotides not matched to a gene: 5. Germline CDR1 MNHEY, CDR2 SVGAGI. CDR3 amino acids: CASRGLAGGISEQFF. In DNA form, the CDR3 reads TGTGCCAGCAGGGGACTAGCGGGGGGGATAAGTGAGCAGTTCTTC.

The chain employs TRBV4-2 and TRBJ1-4; D perhaps matches TRBD1 (5 bases). Trimming removed 2 bases from V and 5 bases from J, with 12 bases in between. Per germline, CDR1 LGHNA and CDR2 YNFKEQ. This CDR3 has 15 residues. CDR3 sequence reads: CASSQTGTTNEKLFF. The CDR3 DNA follows: TGTGCCAGCAGCCAAACAGGTACCACGAATGAAAAACTGTTTTTT.